This T cell receptor (beta chain) is from a study of control samples from healthy donors and cancer patients. The method was immunoSEQ multiplex PCR; TCRdb's version includes in-frame clones alone and lacks a portion of them. In the table there are roughly 150,000 clones, about nine tenths of which are singletons. The CDR3 has 17 residues. Trimming took off 5 bases at V and 7 bases at J, with 24 bases between the two ends. Germline-derived CDR1 and CDR2 are SGHVS and FQNEAQ. What was sequenced was blood. The source is a man aged 25-40 years in good health. The chain carries TRBV7-8 and TRBJ1-5; possibly TRBD1 for D (5 bases). CDR3 amino acids: CASSLSYRRGVGQPQHF. The CDR3 coding sequence is TGTGCCAGCAGCCTAAGCTATAGGCGGGGGGTGGGACAGCCCCAGCATTTT.